This passage covers 3 T cell receptor beta chains from one sample sequenced in a study of T cells after yellow fever vaccination. TCRdb called the 5' RACE reads again in MiXCR, with one record for every CDR3 protein. The sample comprises hundreds of thousands of distinct CDR3 sequences, about 12% of which are singletons, and 14% to 15% rests with the top ten. The material sequenced was PBMCs, taken on the day of the yellow fever booster vaccination. The origin of the receptors is a man aged 25 to 40 who received the YFV17D yellow fever vaccine.

The genes are TRBV7-3 and TRBJ2-7; D is possibly TRBD2 (6 bases). In germline, CDR1 is SGHTA, CDR2 FQGTGA. Trimming stripped 4 bases from V and 8 bases from J, with 15 bases between. The CDR3 is made up of 13 amino acids. In DNA, the CDR3 is TGTGCCAGCAGCTCCAACCCTAGCGAAAAGCAGTACTTC. Protein: CASSSNPSEKQYF.

The chain has TRBV20-1 and TRBJ2-7; 10 positions match TRBD1. In germline, CDR1 is DFQATT, CDR2 SNEGSKA (reference sequence). The CDR3 extends over 13 amino acids. V shed 7 bases and J 2 bases; nucleotides not matched to a gene: 5. In DNA form, the CDR3 reads TGCAGTGTCGCGGGACAGGGGACCTACGAGCAGTACTTC. Encoded protein: CSVAGQGTYEQYF.

Only a few counts were recorded for this clonotype. The chain uses TRBV20-1 and TRBJ1-5, with D unclear. Trimming pared 3 bases from V and 0 bases from J, leaving 3 bases between. The CDR3 runs 12 residues. Germline assignment: CDR1 DFQATT and CDR2 SNEGSKA (reference sequence). CDR3 sequence: CSASYSNQPQHF. CDR3 sequence (DNA): TGCAGTGCTAGTTATAGCAATCAGCCCCAGCATTTT.